This entry features one T cell receptor beta chain sequence. The data stem from a study of beta chain features in type 1 diabetes. Investigators reverse transcribed all isolated RNA, so they sequenced expressed TCRB transcripts. The repertoire was sequenced with immunoSEQ multiplex PCR; TCRdb's copy has only in-frame clones and lacks some. The sample contains a few hundred thousand clones, about 16% of which appear only once. CDR3 length: 11 residues. V was shortened by 1 base and J by 9 bases, with 7 bases between the two germline ends. Germline CDR1 and CDR2: SGHDN and FVKESK. V is TRBV14 and J is TRBJ2-7; D unclear. This clonotype was sampled from a woman aged 18-29 years in good health. Sequencing input: naive CD4+ T cells from blood. Written as DNA, the CDR3 is TGTGCCAGCAGCCAAGTCATACTGCAGTACTTC. Translation: CASSQVILQYF.